This passage covers 10 T cell receptor beta chains from one sample sequenced in a study of shared clonotypes between healthy human individuals. The data were produced by immunoSEQ multiplex PCR, yet TCRdb's version contains in-frame clones alone and is incomplete. The data hold about 1.5 million clones, with around 98% observed a single time. The sequencing sample was made of naive CD4+ T cells sorted from blood. Subset noted: CD45RA+ positively selected. These receptor sequences come from a man aged 25 to 40 in good health.

The chain uses TRBV5-1 and TRBJ1-5, with 9 positions matching TRBD1. The CDR3 is 15 residues long. Trimming cost V 3 bases and J 5 bases; bases outside gene matches: 6. Germline assignment: CDR1 SGHRS and CDR2 YFSETQ. CDR3 in DNA: TGCGCCAGCAGCTCTGGACAGGGGAATCATCAGCCCCAGCATTTT. Translation: CASSSGQGNHQPQHF.

The chain couples TRBV4-1 to TRBJ2-1; D unresolved. Germline V gene data show CDR1 as MGHRA and CDR2 as YSYEKL. CDR3 size: 11 residues. Trimming took 5 bases from V and 9 from J, leaving 8 bases between them. CDR3: CASSARIEQFF. The CDR3, as DNA: TGCGCCAGCAGCGCTCGGATTGAGCAGTTCTTC.

CDR3 protein: CASSLLGTNEQFF. The CDR3 region has the DNA TGTGCCAGCAGCTTATTGGGGACCAATGAGCAGTTCTTC. This chain connects TRBV7-9 to TRBJ2-1, with D possibly called TRBD1 or TRBD2 (5 bases each). The CDR3 is 13 residues long. Germline V gene sequence: CDR1 SEHNR, CDR2 FQNEAQ (reference sequence). Trimming pared 2 bases from V and 6 bases from J, leaving 8 bases between.

The rearrangement joins TRBV9 to TRBJ2-3; possible D gene TRBD2, 5 bases. The CDR3 is 15 amino acids. V was shortened by 1 base and J by 2 bases, with 11 bases between the two germline ends. CDR1 SGDLS and CDR2 YYNGEE come from the germline V gene. CDR3 nucleotides: TGTGCCAGCAGCGTAAGAGGGTGGGCCACAGATACGCAGTATTTT. Its translation: CASSVRGWATDTQYF.

The CDR3 DNA follows: TGTGCCAGCAGCTTAGTGGAGGGGACCTACGAGCAGTACTTC. Its protein product is CASSLVEGTYEQYF. The chain links TRBV7-8 to TRBJ2-7; tentatively, D is TRBD2 (6 bases). Looked up from germline, CDR1 is SGHVS and CDR2 is FQNEAQ. There are 14 residues in the CDR3. Trimming pared 1 base from V and 2 bases from J, leaving 9 bases between. Variable domain in full (rest from reference TRBV7-8 and TRBJ2-7): GAGVSQSPRYKVAKRGQDVALRCDPISGHVSLFWYQQALGQGPEFLTYFQNEAQLDKSGLPSDRFFAERPEGSVSTLKIQRTQQEDSAVYLCASSLVEGTYEQYFGPGTRLTVT.

The chain combines TRBV27 with TRBJ1-5; D is undetermined. This CDR3 comprises 17 residues. Trimming shortened V by 5 bases and J by 1 base, and 18 bases separated the two germline ends. Germline V gene sequence: CDR1 MNHEY, CDR2 SMNVEV (reference sequence). CDR3 loop: CASSPVRQLGSNQPQHF. The CDR3 DNA is TGTGCCAGCAGTCCCGTCCGGCAGCTAGGAAGCAATCAGCCCCAGCATTTT.

The J gene is TRBJ1-1, the V gene TRBV25-1; tentative D call: TRBD1 (5 bases). V was pared by 3 bases and J by 7 bases, with 15 bases between. The CDR3 covers 14 residues. Germline lookup yields CDR1 MGHDK and CDR2 SYGVNS. The CDR3 here is CASSEGGWGGEAFF. The CDR3 coding sequence is TGTGCCAGCAGTGAGGGCGGTTGGGGCGGTGAAGCTTTCTTT.

The J gene is TRBJ2-3, the V gene TRBV5-1; no definite D call. CDR1 and CDR2 from the germline V gene are SGHRS and YFSETQ. The length of the CDR3 is 16 residues. The V gene lost 0 bases and the J gene lost 1 base, with 12 bases spanning the gap. The CDR3 DNA reads TGCGCCAGCAGCTTGGAGGGAAGTCGGGGCACAGATACGCAGTATTTT. Its protein product is CASSLEGSRGTDTQYF.

Concerning this clone: The sample holds other DNA sequences that translate to the same CDR3. This chain uses TRBV5-4 with TRBJ2-7; D uncertain. The V end was cut by 0 bases, the J end by 2 bases, with 6 bases between. The germline V gene encodes CDR1 SGHNT and CDR2 YYREEE (reference sequence). The length of the CDR3 is 13 residues. CDR3 residues: CASSLANTYEQYF. CDR3 sequence (DNA): TGTGCCAGCAGCTTGGCCAATACCTACGAGCAGTACTTC.

The genes are TRBV5-1 and TRBJ2-2; 9 bases agree with TRBD2. The V gene's germline CDR1 is SGHRS and CDR2 YFSETQ. This CDR3 spans 17 amino acids. The V segment lost 5 bases and the J segment 4 bases; nucleotides outside the gene matches: 12. Here the CDR3 reads CASRKNIAGVGTGELFF. CDR3 nucleotide sequence: TGCGCCAGCAGAAAGAACATAGCGGGAGTGGGCACCGGGGAGCTGTTTTTT.